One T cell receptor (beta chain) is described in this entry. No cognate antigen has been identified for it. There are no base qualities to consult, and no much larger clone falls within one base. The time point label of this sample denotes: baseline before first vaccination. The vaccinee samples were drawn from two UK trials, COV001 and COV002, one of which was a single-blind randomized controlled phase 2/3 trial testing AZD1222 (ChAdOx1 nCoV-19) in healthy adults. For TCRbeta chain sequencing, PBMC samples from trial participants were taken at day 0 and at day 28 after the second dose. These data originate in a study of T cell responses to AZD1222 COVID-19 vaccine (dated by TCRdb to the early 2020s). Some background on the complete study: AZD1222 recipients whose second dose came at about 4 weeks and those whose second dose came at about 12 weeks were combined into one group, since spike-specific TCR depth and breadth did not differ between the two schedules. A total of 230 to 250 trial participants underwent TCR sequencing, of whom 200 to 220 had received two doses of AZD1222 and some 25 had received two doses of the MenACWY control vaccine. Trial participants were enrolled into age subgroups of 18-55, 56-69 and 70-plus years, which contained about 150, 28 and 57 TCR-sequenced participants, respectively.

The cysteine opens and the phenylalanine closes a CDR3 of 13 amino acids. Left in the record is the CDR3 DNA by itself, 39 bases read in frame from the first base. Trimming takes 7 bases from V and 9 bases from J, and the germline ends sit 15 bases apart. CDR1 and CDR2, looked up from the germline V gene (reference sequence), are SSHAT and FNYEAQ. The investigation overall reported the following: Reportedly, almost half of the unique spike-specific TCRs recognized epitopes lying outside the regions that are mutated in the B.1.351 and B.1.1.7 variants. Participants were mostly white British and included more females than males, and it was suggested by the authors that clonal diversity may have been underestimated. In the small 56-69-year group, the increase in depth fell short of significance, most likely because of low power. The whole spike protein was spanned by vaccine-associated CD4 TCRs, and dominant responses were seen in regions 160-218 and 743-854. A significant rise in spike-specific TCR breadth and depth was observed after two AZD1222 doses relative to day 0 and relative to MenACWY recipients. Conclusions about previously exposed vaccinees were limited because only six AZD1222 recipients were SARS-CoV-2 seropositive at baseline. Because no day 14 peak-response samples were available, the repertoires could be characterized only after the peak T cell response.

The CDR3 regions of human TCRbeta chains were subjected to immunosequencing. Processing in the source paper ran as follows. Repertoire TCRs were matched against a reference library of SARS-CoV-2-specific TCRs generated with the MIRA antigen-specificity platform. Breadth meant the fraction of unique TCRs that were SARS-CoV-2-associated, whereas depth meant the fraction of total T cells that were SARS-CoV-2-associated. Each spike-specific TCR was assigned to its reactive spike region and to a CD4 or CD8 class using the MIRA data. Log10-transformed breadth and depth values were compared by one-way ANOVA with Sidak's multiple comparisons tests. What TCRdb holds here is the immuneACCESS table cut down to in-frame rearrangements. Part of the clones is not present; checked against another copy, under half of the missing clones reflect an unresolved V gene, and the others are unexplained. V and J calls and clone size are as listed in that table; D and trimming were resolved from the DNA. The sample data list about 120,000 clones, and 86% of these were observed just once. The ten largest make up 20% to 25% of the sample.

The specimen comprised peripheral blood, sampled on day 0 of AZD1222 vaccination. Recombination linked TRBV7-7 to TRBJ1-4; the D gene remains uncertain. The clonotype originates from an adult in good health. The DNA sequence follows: TGTGCCAGCATTGGGCTTTCAGGACAAAAACTGTTTTTT. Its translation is CASIGLSGQKLFF.